The 17 T cell receptor beta chains presented below share a single source sample, sequenced in a study of OX40 agonist ivuxolimab in advanced cancers. The method was immunoSEQ multiplex PCR; TCRdb's version includes in-frame clones alone and lacks a portion of them. Of roughly 100,000 clones in the sample, about four fifths were seen once. Here the sequenced sample was CD4+ or CD8+ T cells sorted from blood, taken in a trial of the OX40 agonist ivuxolimab. These receptor sequences come from an adult with an advanced solid tumor such as melanoma, head and neck, liver or kidney cancer.

This clone was observed a few times. CDR3 nucleotides: TGTGCCAGCAGTCCCCGGACAGGGCCGGATGGCTACACCTTC. Its translation: CASSPRTGPDGYTF. The rearrangement uses TRBV2 and TRBJ1-2; 8 nucleotides align to TRBD1. V trimming: 5 bases; J trimming: 6 bases; junction bases outside the gene matches: 8. Germline values: CDR1 SNHLY, CDR2 FYNNEI. The CDR3 spans 14 residues.

The chain combines TRBV19 with TRBJ1-1; D not resolved. CDR1 is LNHDA, CDR2 SQIVND, per germline (reference sequence). V lost 1 base and J 1 base, leaving 7 bases between the germline ends. The CDR3 length is 14 residues. CDR3 bases: TGTGCCAGTAGTATAGGTTGGGCGAACACTGAAGCTTTCTTT. Translation gives CASSIGWANTEAFF.

This clone was observed once. V usage is TRBV25-1 and J usage is TRBJ2-3; tentative D call: TRBD1 (7 bases). The germline V gene encodes CDR1 MGHDK and CDR2 SYGVNS. V lost 4 bases, J lost 2 bases, and 19 bases lay in between. This CDR3 has 17 residues. CDR3 loop: CASSAQGGRGNTDTQYF. CDR3 sequence (DNA): TGTGCCAGCAGTGCCCAGGGGGGACGGGGGAACACAGATACGCAGTATTTT.

The V gene is TRBV28, the J gene TRBJ1-1, with 9 bases that match TRBD1. V trimming: 2 bases; J trimming: 5 bases; junction bases outside the gene matches: 9. There are 16 residues in the CDR3. CDR1 and CDR2 from the germline V gene are MDHEN and SYDVKM. CDR3 residues: CASSLILGQGGTEAFF. Here the CDR3 DNA reads TGTGCCAGCAGTTTAATATTGGGACAGGGTGGTACTGAAGCTTTCTTT.

V usage is TRBV19 and J usage is TRBJ2-7; TRBD1 aligns across 12 bases. After removal of 6 bases from V and 5 bases from J, the junction contained 5 bases not matched to a gene. CDR1 is LNHDA and CDR2 is SQIVND in the germline V gene (reference sequence). The CDR3 sequence is 14 residues long. CDR3 protein: CASSRDRGQNEQYF. In nucleotides, the CDR3 is TGTGCCAGTAGCCGGGACAGGGGGCAGAACGAGCAGTACTTC.

The chain combines TRBV5-1 with TRBJ2-2; D is unresolved. V was trimmed by 2 bases and J by 4 bases, leaving 3 bases between them. Germline V CDR1 and CDR2: SGHRS, YFSETQ. This CDR3 contains 12 residues. For the CDR3, the DNA is TGCGCCAGCAGCTTAACCACCGGGGAGCTGTTTTTT. Protein product: CASSLTTGELFF. Supplemented by reference TRBV5-1 and TRBJ2-2, the full variable domain reads KAGVTQTPRYLIKTRGQQVTLSCSPISGHRSVSWYQQTPGQGLQFLFEYFSETQRNKGNFPGRFSGRQFSNSRSEMNVSTLELGDSALYLCASSLTTGELFFGEGSRLTVL.

The chain couples TRBV5-6 to TRBJ1-1; 9 nucleotides align to TRBD1. Per the germline V gene, CDR1 is SGHDT and CDR2 is YYEEEE. The CDR3 runs 16 residues. V lost 4 bases to trimming and J lost 1 base; unmatched junction nucleotides: 8. The DNA for the CDR3 is TGTGCCAGCAGCAAGTATCCGGGACAGGGGAACACTGAAGCTTTCTTT. It encodes CASSKYPGQGNTEAFF.

The V and J genes are TRBV7-3 and TRBJ2-1; 7 positions match TRBD2. The junction had 9 bases not matched to a gene; V was cut back by 8 bases and J by 5 bases. The CDR3 loop spans 14 amino acids. Germline lookup yields CDR1 SGHTA and CDR2 FQGTGA. The CDR3 DNA reads TGTGCCAGCGGGGCGGGAGCGTTAGACAATGAGCAGTTCTTC. Its protein is CASGAGALDNEQFF.

This chain links TRBV7-9 with TRBJ2-1, with TRBD2 matching 7 bases. Germline CDR1 reads SEHNR; CDR2 reads FQNEAQ (reference sequence). The CDR3 has 16 residues. V gave up 2 bases and J gave up 0 bases; unmatched junction bases: 4. The CDR3 bases are TGTGCCAGCAGCTTAATCCGCGGGAGCTCCTACAATGAGCAGTTCTTC. It translates to CASSLIRGSSYNEQFF.

The rearrangement links TRBV5-4 to TRBJ1-2, with TRBD1 as a possible D gene (6 bases). Germline V lookup: CDR1 SGHNT, CDR2 YYREEE (reference sequence). The CDR3 contains 12 residues. Trimming removed 6 bases from V and 8 bases from J, with 14 bases in between. This CDR3 is CASTYGGSGYTF. Here the CDR3 DNA reads TGTGCCAGCACCTACGGGGGCAGCGGCTACACCTTC. Full variable domain (remainder filled in from reference TRBV5-4 and TRBJ1-2): ETGVTQSPTHLIKTRGQQVTLRCSSQSGHNTVSWYQQALGQGPQFIFQYYREEENGRGNFPPRFSGLQFPNYSSELNVNALELDDSALYLCASTYGGSGYTFGSGTRLTVV.

The chain has TRBV28 and TRBJ2-5, with 12 bases that match TRBD1. Germline V gives CDR1 MDHEN, CDR2 SYDVKM. The CDR3 extends over 16 amino acids. J gave up 5 bases and V 6 bases, and 10 bases lay outside the gene matches. CDR3 residues: CASSPTGTGGRETQYF. The CDR3 DNA reads TGTGCCAGCAGCCCCACCGGGACAGGGGGCCGGGAGACCCAGTACTTC.

The chain recombines TRBV29-1 with TRBJ1-1, with 7 bases identical to TRBD1. J gave up 5 bases and V 7 bases, and 4 bases lay outside the gene matches. This CDR3 has 11 residues. Germline V gene sequence: CDR1 SQVTM, CDR2 ANQGSEA. CDR3 bases: TGCAGCGCAGGGGGTTGGACTGAAGCTTTCTTT. This translates into CSAGGWTEAFF.

The V gene is TRBV6-5, the J gene TRBJ2-7, with 7 bases identical to TRBD2. This CDR3 has 14 amino acids. With 6 bases clipped from V and 6 bases from J, the junction kept 11 bases outside the gene matches. Germline lookup yields CDR1 MNHEY and CDR2 SVGAGI. CDR3 in DNA: TGTGCCAGCAGCCGCGGGAGTTCCCCCTCCGAGCAGTACTTC. Its protein product is CASSRGSSPSEQYF.

The chain links TRBV2 to TRBJ2-7, with TRBD2 matching over 9 bases. With V trimmed by 6 bases and J by 0 bases, 3 bases remained unmatched. This CDR3 spans 14 amino acids. The germline V gene has CDR1 SNHLY and CDR2 FYNNEI. In DNA, the CDR3 is TGTGCCAGCAGCGCGGGGGGGAACTCCTACGAGCAGTACTTC. This codes for CASSAGGNSYEQYF.

In its sample, this clone was seen a few times. J is TRBJ1-1 and V is TRBV5-4; no firm D call. CDR3 length equals 13 residues. Germline lookup yields CDR1 SGHNT and CDR2 YYREEE (reference sequence). V lost 0 bases and J lost 1, with 4 bases in between. In nucleotides, the CDR3 is TGTGCCAGCAGCTTGGGCACGAACACTGAAGCTTTCTTT. This sequence encodes CASSLGTNTEAFF.

This clone came up a few times. The gene calls are TRBV9 and TRBJ2-1; TRBD2 is a possible D gene (6 bases). Germline-derived CDR1 and CDR2 are SGDLS and YYNGEE. CDR3 length equals 16 residues. Trimming took 0 bases from V and 0 from J, leaving 10 bases between them. CDR3 sequence: CASSVDGGFSYNEQFF. DNA for the CDR3: TGTGCCAGCAGCGTAGATGGGGGGTTCTCCTACAATGAGCAGTTCTTC.

This sequence joins TRBV28 and TRBJ2-3; D is unresolved. Trimming left V 8 bases short and J 2 bases short, with 8 bases between. Germline values: CDR1 MDHEN, CDR2 SYDVKM. This CDR3 contains 12 residues. CDR3 residues: CASGQTTDTQYF. CDR3 sequence (DNA): TGTGCCAGCGGCCAAACCACAGATACGCAGTATTTT.